Listed below are T cell receptor beta chains from one sample, sequenced in a study of Ad26.COV2.S vaccination and SARS-CoV-2 variants. This table comes from immunoSEQ multiplex PCR, and its TCRdb copy is limited to in-frame clones, with some not included. The profile covers around 450,000 clones, with 90% appearing a single time and about 4.4% taken by the ten largest. The sample consisted of peripheral blood, taken in a trial of Ad26.COV2.S vaccine versus placebo. These receptors all stem from a person aged 18 to 59 who received the Ad26.COV2.S COVID-19 vaccine or a placebo. Each CDR3 is given with its conserved first and last residue. D genes are given only for firm matches. Some rows have no size entry. The others give once, few or many, or a class for an expanded clone.

d_gene	j_gene	v_gene	abundance	CDR3nt	CDR3aa
-	TRBJ2-2	TRBV28	-	TGTGCCAGCAGTTACCCTCTAGCGAGAGGGCCCGGGGAGCTGTTTTTT	CASSYPLARGPGELFF
-	TRBJ2-5	TRBV7-2	-	TGTGCCAGCAGCTTCCGAGGGCCGCTAGAGACCCAGTACTTC	CASSFRGPLETQYF
-	TRBJ2-7	TRBV4-1	-	TGCGCCAGCAGCCAAGGAGCGGGCGAGCAGTACTTC	CASSQGAGEQYF
-	TRBJ2-1	TRBV7-8	once	TGTGCCAGCAGCTCCGATAGGAAGATCGGTGAGCAGTTCTTC	CASSSDRKIGEQFF
TRBD1	TRBJ2-1	TRBV18	-	TGTGCCAGCTCACCGGGACAGTATTACAATGAGCAGTTCTTC	CASSPGQYYNEQFF
TRBD1	TRBJ1-6	TRBV7-2	-	TGTGCCAGCAGCTCCGGACAGGGACTGGGTTCACCCCTCCACTTT	CASSSGQGLGSPLHF
-	TRBJ2-1	TRBV11-2	-	TGTGCCAGCAGCGCCGCGGAGTCCTACAATGAGCAGTTCTTC	CASSAAESYNEQFF
TRBD2	TRBJ2-1	TRBV6-5	-	TGTGCCAGCAGACCCGGACTAGCGGGAGCGGTTGAGCAGTTCTTC	CASRPGLAGAVEQFF
TRBD2	TRBJ2-3	TRBV5-1	-	TGCGCCAGCAGCTTAGTACTAGCGGGGACAGATACGCAGTATTTT	CASSLVLAGTDTQYF
-	TRBJ1-1	TRBV19	-	TGTGCCAGTACCACCGGGACGTGGAACACTGAAGCTTTCTTT	CASTTGTWNTEAFF
TRBD2	TRBJ2-2	TRBV27	-	TGTGCCAGCAGTGTAATAGCGGGAGTAGCCGGGGAGCTGTTTTTT	CASSVIAGVAGELFF
-	TRBJ2-7	TRBV10-3	-	TGTGCCATCACGGATAGCGAAGGGGCCTACGAGCAGTACTTC	CAITDSEGAYEQYF
-	TRBJ2-1	TRBV19	-	TGTGCCAGTAGTTGGGACCACGGCTCCTACAATGAGCAGTTCTTC	CASSWDHGSYNEQFF
-	TRBJ2-7	TRBV6-5	-	TGTGCCAGCAGTCGACAGATAGGGTCCTCCTACGAGCAGTACTTC	CASSRQIGSSYEQYF
-	TRBJ2-3	TRBV21-1	-	TGTGCCAGCAACAACAGGGAACCCACAGATACGCAGTATTTT	CASNNREPTDTQYF
-	TRBJ1-2	TRBV12-5	-	TGTGCTAGTGGGTCCTCCAAGGAGCTCTATGGCTACACCTTC	CASGSSKELYGYTF
-	TRBJ1-4	TRBV11-2	once	TGTGCCAGCAGCCGCGGGGCACTAGTGGAAAAACTGTTTTTT	CASSRGALVEKLFF
-	TRBJ2-1	TRBV5-6	-	TGTGCCAGCAGCCACCTAGGGACTCATGAGCAGTTCTTC	CASSHLGTHEQFF
-	TRBJ2-5	TRBV19	-	TGTGCCAGTAGTCGGGCCCAAGAGACCCAGTACTTC	CASSRAQETQYF
-	TRBJ2-1	TRBV29-1	-	TGCAGCGTTGTAACCCGTGGTGGTGGTTACAATGAGCAGTTCTTC	CSVVTRGGGYNEQFF
TRBD2	TRBJ2-7	TRBV19	-	TGTGCCAGTAGTATGGATAGCGGGAGCACAAGATACGAGCAGTACTTC	CASSMDSGSTRYEQYF
TRBD2	TRBJ2-7	TRBV4-1	few	TGCGCCAGCAGCCAGGTAGCGGGACGCTACGAGCAGTACTTC	CASSQVAGRYEQYF
-	TRBJ2-2	TRBV28	-	TGTGCAACTCAAGAAACGAACACCGGGGAGCTGTTTTTT	CATQETNTGELFF
TRBD2	TRBJ2-3	TRBV6-5	-	TGTGCCAGCAGGGCCGGGACTAGTGGAGATACGCAGTATTTT	CASRAGTSGDTQYF
-	TRBJ1-6	TRBV30	-	TGTGCCTGGAGTTCACAGCCGAGCTCCTATAATTCACCCCTCCACTTT	CAWSSQPSSYNSPLHF